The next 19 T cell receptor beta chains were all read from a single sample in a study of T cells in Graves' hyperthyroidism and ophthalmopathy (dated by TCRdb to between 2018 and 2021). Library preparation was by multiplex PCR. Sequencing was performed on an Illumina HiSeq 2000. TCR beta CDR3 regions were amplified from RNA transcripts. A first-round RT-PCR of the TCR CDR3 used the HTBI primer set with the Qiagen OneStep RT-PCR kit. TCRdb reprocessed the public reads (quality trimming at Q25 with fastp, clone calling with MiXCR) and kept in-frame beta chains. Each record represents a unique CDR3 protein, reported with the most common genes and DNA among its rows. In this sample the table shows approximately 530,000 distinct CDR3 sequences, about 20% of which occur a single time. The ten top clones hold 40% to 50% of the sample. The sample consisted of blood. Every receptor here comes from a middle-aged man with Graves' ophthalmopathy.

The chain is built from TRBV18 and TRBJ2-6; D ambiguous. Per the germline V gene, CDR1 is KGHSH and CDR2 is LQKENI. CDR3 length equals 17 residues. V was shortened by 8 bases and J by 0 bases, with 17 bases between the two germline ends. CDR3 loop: CASSLGRTVSGANVLTF. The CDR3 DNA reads TGTGCCAGCAGCCTTGGCAGAACCGTCTCTGGGGCCAACGTCCTGACTTTC.

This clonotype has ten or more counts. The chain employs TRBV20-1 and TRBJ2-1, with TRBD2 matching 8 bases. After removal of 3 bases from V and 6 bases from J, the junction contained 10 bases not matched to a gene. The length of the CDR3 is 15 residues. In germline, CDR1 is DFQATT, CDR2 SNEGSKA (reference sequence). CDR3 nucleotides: TGCAGTGCTAGTGGGAGGCTAGCGGGCTTCAATGAGCAGTTCTTC. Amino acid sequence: CSASGRLAGFNEQFF.

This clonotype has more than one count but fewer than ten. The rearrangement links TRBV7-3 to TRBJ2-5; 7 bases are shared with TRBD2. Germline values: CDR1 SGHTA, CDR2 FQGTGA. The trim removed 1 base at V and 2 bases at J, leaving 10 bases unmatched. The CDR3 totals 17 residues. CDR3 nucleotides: TGTGCCAGCAGCTTAAACCCTGGTAGCGGGCCTCAAGAGACCCAGTACTTC. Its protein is CASSLNPGSGPQETQYF.

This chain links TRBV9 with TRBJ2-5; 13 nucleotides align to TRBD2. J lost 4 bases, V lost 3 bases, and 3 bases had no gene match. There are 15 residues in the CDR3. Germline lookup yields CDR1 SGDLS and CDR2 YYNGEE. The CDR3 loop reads CASSAGLAGTETQYF. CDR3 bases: TGTGCCAGCAGCGCGGGACTAGCGGGGACAGAGACCCAGTACTTC.

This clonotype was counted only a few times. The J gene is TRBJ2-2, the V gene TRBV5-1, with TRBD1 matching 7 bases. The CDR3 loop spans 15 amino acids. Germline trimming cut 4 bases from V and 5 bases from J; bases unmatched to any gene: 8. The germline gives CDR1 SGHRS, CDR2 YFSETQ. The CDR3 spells CASSKTGAVTGELFF. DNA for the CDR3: TGCGCCAGCAGCAAAACAGGGGCTGTTACCGGGGAGCTGTTTTTT.

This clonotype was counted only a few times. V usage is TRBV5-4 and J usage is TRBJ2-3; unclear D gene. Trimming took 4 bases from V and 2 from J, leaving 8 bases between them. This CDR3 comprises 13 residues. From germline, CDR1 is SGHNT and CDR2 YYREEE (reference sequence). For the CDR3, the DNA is TGTGCCAGCAGCCTCCCACACACAGATACGCAGTATTTT. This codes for CASSLPHTDTQYF.

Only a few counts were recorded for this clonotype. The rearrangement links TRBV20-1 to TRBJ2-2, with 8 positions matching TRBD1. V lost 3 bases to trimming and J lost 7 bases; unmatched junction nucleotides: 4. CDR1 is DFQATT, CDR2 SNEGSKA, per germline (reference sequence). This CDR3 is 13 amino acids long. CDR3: CSASDRGGGELFF. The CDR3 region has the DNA TGCAGTGCTAGTGACAGGGGTGGCGGGGAGCTGTTTTTT.

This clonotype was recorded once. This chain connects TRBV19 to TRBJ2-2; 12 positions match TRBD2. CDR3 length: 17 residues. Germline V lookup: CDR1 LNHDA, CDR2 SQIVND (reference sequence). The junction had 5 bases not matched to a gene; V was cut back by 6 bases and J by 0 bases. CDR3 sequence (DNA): TGTGCCAGTAGAGAGACTAGCGGGGGCTCGAACACCGGGGAGCTGTTTTTT. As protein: CASRETSGGSNTGELFF. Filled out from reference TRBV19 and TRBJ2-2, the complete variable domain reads DGGITQSPKYLFRKEGQNVTLSCEQNLNHDAMYWYRQDPGQGLRLIYYSQIVNDFQKGDIAEGYSVSREKKESFPLTVTSAQKNPTAFYLCASRETSGGSNTGELFFGEGSRLTVL.

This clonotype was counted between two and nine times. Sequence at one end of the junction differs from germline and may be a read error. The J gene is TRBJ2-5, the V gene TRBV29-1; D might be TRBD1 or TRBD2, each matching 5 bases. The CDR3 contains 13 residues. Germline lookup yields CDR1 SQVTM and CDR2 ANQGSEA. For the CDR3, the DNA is TGCAGCGTTCCAAATGGGGACCAAAAGACCCAGTACTTC. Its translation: CSVPNGDQKTQYF.

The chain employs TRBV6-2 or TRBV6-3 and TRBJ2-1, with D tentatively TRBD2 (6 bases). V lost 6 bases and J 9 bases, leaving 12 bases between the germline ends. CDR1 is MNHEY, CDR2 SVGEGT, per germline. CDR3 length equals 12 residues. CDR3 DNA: TGTGCCAGCAGGGGGGGTAGAGGTGAGCAGTTCTTC. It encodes CASRGGRGEQFF.

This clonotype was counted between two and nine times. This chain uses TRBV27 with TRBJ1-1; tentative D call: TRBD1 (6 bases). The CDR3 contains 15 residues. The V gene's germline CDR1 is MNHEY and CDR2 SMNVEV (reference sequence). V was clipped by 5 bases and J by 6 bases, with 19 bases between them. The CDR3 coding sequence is TGTGCCAGCAGTGCCTACAGGGTAATTGGTCCTGAAGCTTTCTTT. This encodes CASSAYRVIGPEAFF.

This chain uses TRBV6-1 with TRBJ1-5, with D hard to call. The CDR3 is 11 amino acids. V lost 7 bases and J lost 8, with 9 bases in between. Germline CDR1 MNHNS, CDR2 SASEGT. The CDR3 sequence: CASTDVEPQHF. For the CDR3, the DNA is TGTGCCAGCACCGACGTGGAGCCCCAGCATTTT.

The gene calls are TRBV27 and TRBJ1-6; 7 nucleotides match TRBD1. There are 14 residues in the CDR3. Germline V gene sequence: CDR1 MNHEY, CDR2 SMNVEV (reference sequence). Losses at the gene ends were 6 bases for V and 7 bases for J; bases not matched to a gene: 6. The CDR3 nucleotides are TGTGCCAGCAGGTTGACAGGGTTAAATTCACCCCTCCACTTT. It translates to CASRLTGLNSPLHF.

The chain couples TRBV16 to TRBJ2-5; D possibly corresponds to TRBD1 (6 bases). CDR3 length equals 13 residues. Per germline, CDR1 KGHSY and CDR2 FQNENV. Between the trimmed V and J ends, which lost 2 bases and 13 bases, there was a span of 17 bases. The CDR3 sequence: CASSQDRDTGSYF. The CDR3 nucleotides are TGTGCCAGCAGCCAAGACCGGGACACAGGCTCGTACTTC.

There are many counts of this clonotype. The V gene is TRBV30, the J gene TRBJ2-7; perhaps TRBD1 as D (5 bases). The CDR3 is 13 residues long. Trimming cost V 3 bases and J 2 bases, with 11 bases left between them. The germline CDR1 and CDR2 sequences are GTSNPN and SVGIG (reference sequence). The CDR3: CAWRKTVAYEQYF. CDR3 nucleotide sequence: TGTGCCTGGAGAAAGACAGTGGCCTACGAGCAGTACTTC.

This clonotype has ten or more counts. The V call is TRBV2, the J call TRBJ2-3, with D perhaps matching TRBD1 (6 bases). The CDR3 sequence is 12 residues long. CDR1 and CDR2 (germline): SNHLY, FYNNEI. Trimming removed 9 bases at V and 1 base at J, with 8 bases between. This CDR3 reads CASYRGTDTQYF. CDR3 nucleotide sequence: TGTGCCAGTTACAGGGGCACAGATACGCAGTATTTT.

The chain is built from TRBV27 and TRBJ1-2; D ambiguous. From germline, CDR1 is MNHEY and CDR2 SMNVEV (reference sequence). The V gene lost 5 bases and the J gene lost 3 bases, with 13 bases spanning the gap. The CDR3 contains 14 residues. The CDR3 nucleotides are TGTGCCAGCAGTCCCCTGGACGGGGACTATGGCTACACCTTC. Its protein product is CASSPLDGDYGYTF.

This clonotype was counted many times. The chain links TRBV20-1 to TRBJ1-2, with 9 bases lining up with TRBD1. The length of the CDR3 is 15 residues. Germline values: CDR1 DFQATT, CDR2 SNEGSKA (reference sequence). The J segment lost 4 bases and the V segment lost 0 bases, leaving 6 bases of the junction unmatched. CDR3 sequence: CSARDRGTGSYGYTF. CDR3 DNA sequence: TGCAGTGCTAGAGATCGGGGGACAGGGTCCTATGGCTACACCTTC.

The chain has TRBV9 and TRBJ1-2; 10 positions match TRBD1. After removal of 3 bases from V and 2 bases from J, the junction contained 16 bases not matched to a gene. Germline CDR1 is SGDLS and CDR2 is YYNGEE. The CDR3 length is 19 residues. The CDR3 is CASSGLAGDRGLTNYGYTF. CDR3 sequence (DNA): TGTGCCAGCAGCGGTCTCGCGGGGGACAGGGGCTTAACGAACTATGGCTACACCTTC.